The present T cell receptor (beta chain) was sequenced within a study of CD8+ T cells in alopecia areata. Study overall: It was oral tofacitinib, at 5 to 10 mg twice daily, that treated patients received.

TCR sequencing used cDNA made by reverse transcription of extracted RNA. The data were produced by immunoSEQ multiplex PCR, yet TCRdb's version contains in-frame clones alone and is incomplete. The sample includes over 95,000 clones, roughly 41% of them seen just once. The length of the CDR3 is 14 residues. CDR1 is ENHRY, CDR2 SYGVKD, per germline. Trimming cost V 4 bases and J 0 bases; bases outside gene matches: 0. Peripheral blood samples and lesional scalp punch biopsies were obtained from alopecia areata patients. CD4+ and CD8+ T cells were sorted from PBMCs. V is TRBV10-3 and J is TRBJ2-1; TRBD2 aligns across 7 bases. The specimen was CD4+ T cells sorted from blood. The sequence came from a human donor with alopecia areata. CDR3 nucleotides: TGTGCCATCAGTGGCGGGAGCTCCTACAATGAGCAGTTCTTC. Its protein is CAISGGSSYNEQFF.